Listed here are 18 T cell receptor beta chains from one sample, sequenced in a study of cytomegalovirus exposure and HLA in healthy donors. Amplification used 60 Vbeta primers and 13 Jbeta primers. The data were produced by immunoSEQ multiplex PCR, yet TCRdb's version contains in-frame clones alone and is incomplete. The sample lists fewer than 200,000 clones, around 80% occurring once. Sequencing was performed on PBMCs. The receptors here all came from a woman in her forties or fifties in good health and CMV-seropositive.

This clone was detected only a few times. The chain uses TRBV19 and TRBJ1-1; D perhaps matches TRBD1 (6 bases). The CDR3 is made up of 13 amino acids. Germline CDR1 reads LNHDA; CDR2 reads SQIVND (reference sequence). Trimming shortened V by 3 bases and J by 8 bases, and 13 bases separated the two germline ends. For the CDR3, the DNA is TGTGCCAGTAGTATCAACAAGGACAGAGAAGCTTTCTTT. Its protein product is CASSINKDREAFF.

This chain connects TRBV15 to TRBJ2-6, with TRBD2 identical over 7 bases. The CDR3 is 13 residues long. The junction had 1 base not matched to a gene; V was cut back by 8 bases and J by 3 bases. Germline assignment: CDR1 LNHNV and CDR2 YYDKDF (reference sequence). CDR3 sequence (DNA): TGTGCCACCGGGGGGGGTGGGGCCAACGTCCTGACTTTC. This encodes CATGGGGANVLTF.

The chain has TRBV6-5 and TRBJ1-1, with a weak D call TRBD1 (6 bases). Germline loops: CDR1 MNHEY, CDR2 SVGAGI. Trimming shortened V by 5 bases and J by 5 bases, and 15 bases separated the two germline ends. This CDR3 has 14 residues. CDR3 bases: TGTGCCAGCAGTCTACAGGGTTTGCGGACTGAAGCTTTCTTT. It translates to CASSLQGLRTEAFF.

This chain connects TRBV5-1 to TRBJ1-3; TRBD1 might be the D (6 bases). Germline V gene data show CDR1 as SGHRS and CDR2 as YFSETQ. V was cut by 5 bases and J by 1 base, with 19 bases left in between. The CDR3 extends over 17 amino acids. This CDR3 reads CASSSRTDGASGNTIYF. The CDR3 bases are TGCGCCAGCAGTTCCCGGACAGATGGGGCGTCTGGAAACACCATATATTTT.

The chain couples TRBV5-1 to TRBJ1-2, with D perhaps TRBD1 (6 bases). CDR3 length: 13 residues. Germline-derived CDR1 and CDR2 are SGHRS and YFSETQ. Trimming stripped 4 bases from V and 7 bases from J, with 14 bases between. The CDR3: CASSPYRDGGYTF. The DNA of the CDR3 is TGCGCCAGCAGCCCCTACAGGGATGGTGGCTACACCTTC.

A single count supports this clone. The chain combines TRBV29-1 with TRBJ1-1; D call uncertain. V dropped 6 bases and J dropped 0 bases, with 11 bases sitting between them. The CDR3 is 13 residues long. Germline V lookup: CDR1 SQVTM, CDR2 ANQGSEA. The CDR3 spells CSVEETMNTEAFF. In DNA, the CDR3 is TGCAGCGTGGAGGAAACCATGAACACTGAAGCTTTCTTT.

This chain links TRBV4-2 with TRBJ2-3; 10 bases match TRBD2. The V segment lost 4 bases and the J segment 2 bases; nucleotides outside the gene matches: 3. This CDR3 has 15 amino acids. In germline, CDR1 is LGHNA, CDR2 YNFKEQ. The DNA for the CDR3 is TGTGCCAGCAGCCGTACTAGCGGGAACACAGATACGCAGTATTTT. This encodes CASSRTSGNTDTQYF.

The chain couples TRBV4-2 to TRBJ2-5, with TRBD2 matching over 7 bases. The CDR3 covers 16 residues. Germline V gene sequence: CDR1 LGHNA, CDR2 YNFKEQ. The V and J ends lost 4 bases and 3 bases, in that order; junction bases with no gene match: 11. CDR3 coding DNA: TGTGCCAGCAGCCCACTGACTAGCAGGATGGAAGAGACCCAGTACTTC. This encodes CASSPLTSRMEETQYF.

The J gene is TRBJ1-1, the V gene TRBV29-1; 7 bases are shared with TRBD1. CDR3 length: 13 residues. CDR1 and CDR2 from the germline V gene are SQVTM and ANQGSEA. V lost 7 bases and J lost 3; bases outside the gene matches: 8. CDR3 bases: TGCAGCGCCCCGGGACAGTATTACACTGAAGCTTTCTTT. Translation: CSAPGQYYTEAFF.

Comment on this clone: The same CDR3 can be traced to other DNA sequences in this sample. The chain couples TRBV19 to TRBJ2-3, with D unclear. The CDR3 runs 11 residues. The germline V and J ends were trimmed by 5 bases and 2 bases, with 2 bases remaining between them. The germline V gene has CDR1 LNHDA and CDR2 SQIVND (reference sequence). CDR3 sequence reads: CASSLTDTQYF. The CDR3 nucleotides read TGTGCCAGTAGTCTCACAGATACGCAGTATTTT.

The chain recombines TRBV27 with TRBJ2-3; D may be TRBD2 (5 bases). The CDR3 length is 17 residues. V lost 3 bases and J lost 1, with 17 bases in between. CDR1 and CDR2 from the germline V gene are MNHEY and SMNVEV (reference sequence). The CDR3 reads CASSFTAREIGTDTQYF. The CDR3 nucleotides are TGTGCCAGCAGTTTCACAGCTCGGGAAATCGGCACAGATACGCAGTATTTT.

This chain links TRBV5-4 with TRBJ2-3, with D perhaps matching TRBD2 (5 bases). The CDR3 spans 13 residues. The germline CDR1 and CDR2 sequences are SGHNT and YYREEE (reference sequence). Deletions cut 2 bases from V and 6 bases from J, with 10 bases between. The CDR3 DNA is TGTGCCAGCAGCTTCCTAGCCGCCGATACGCAGTATTTT. Its protein is CASSFLAADTQYF.

The J gene is TRBJ2-1, the V gene TRBV27; TRBD2 matches 7 bases. The V segment lost 6 bases and the J segment 0 bases; nucleotides outside the gene matches: 5. Germline V lookup: CDR1 MNHEY, CDR2 SMNVEV (reference sequence). This CDR3 spans 15 amino acids. For the CDR3, the DNA is TGTGCCAGCAGGATCGGGGGGAGCTCCTACAATGAGCAGTTCTTC. Protein product: CASRIGGSSYNEQFF.

The chain combines TRBV19 with TRBJ2-7; 8 bases match TRBD2. The CDR3 consists of 15 residues. In germline, CDR1 is LNHDA, CDR2 SQIVND (reference sequence). Germline trimming cut 3 bases from V and 4 bases from J; bases unmatched to any gene: 8. The CDR3 is CASSMGAGVGYEQYF. CDR3 sequence (DNA): TGTGCCAGTAGTATGGGAGCGGGAGTAGGGTACGAGCAGTACTTC.

The rearrangement uses TRBV28 and TRBJ2-7, with 7 bases fitting TRBD1. CDR3 length: 12 amino acids. Trimming cost V 3 bases and J 6 bases; bases outside gene matches: 2. CDR1 and CDR2 (germline): MDHEN, SYDVKM. CDR3 coding DNA: TGTGCCAGCAGTTTCCCAGGGGGCGAGCAGTACTTC. Translation gives CASSFPGGEQYF.

This clone has a handful of counts. The chain combines TRBV10-3 with TRBJ1-3, with 7 positions matching TRBD1. The CDR3 runs 14 residues. V lost 6 bases, J lost 3 bases, and 5 bases stayed unmatched. Germline V CDR1 and CDR2: ENHRY, SYGVKD. Written as DNA, the CDR3 is TGTGCCATCAGGGACAGGAGTAGTGGAAACACCATATATTTT. Residues: CAIRDRSSGNTIYF.

The rearrangement links TRBV10-3 to TRBJ2-1; TRBD2 matches 7 bases. With V trimmed by 4 bases and J by 4 bases, 7 bases remained unmatched. Germline assignment: CDR1 ENHRY and CDR2 SYGVKD. The CDR3 is made up of 15 amino acids. The CDR3 region is CAISVATSAYNEQFF. The CDR3 nucleotides are TGTGCCATCAGTGTCGCTACTAGCGCATACAATGAGCAGTTCTTC.

The CDR3 region is CASSFGGLLSGNTIYF. The CDR3 DNA reads TGTGCCAGCAGCTTCGGGGGGCTACTCTCTGGAAACACCATATATTTT. This chain links TRBV5-6 with TRBJ1-3; tentative D call: TRBD1 (6 bases). Germline V CDR1 and CDR2: SGHDT, YYEEEE. Trimming cost V 2 bases and J 0 bases, with 12 bases left between them. CDR3 length equals 16 residues. Supplemented by reference TRBV5-6 and TRBJ1-3, the full variable domain reads DAGVTQSPTHLIKTRGQQVTLRCSPKSGHDTVSWYQQALGQGPQFIFQYYEEEERQRGNFPDRFSGHQFPNYSSELNVNALLLGDSALYLCASSFGGLLSGNTIYFGEGSWLTVV.